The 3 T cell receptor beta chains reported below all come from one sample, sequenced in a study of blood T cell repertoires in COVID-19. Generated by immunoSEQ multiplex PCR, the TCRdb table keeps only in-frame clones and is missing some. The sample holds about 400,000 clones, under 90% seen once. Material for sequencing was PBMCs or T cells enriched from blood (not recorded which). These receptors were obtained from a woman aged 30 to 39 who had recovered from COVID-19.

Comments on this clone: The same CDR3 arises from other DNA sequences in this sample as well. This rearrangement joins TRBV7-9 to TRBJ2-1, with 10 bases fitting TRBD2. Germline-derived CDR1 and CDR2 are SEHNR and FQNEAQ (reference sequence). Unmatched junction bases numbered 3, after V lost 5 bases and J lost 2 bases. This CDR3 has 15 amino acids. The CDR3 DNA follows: TGTGCCAGCAGCCCGCTAGCGGGGGCCTACAATGAGCAGTTCTTC. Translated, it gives CASSPLAGAYNEQFF.

CDR3 loop: CASSQHGTVNEKLFF. The CDR3 nucleotides read TGTGCCAGCAGCCAGCACGGGACAGTTAATGAAAAACTGTTTTTT. The gene calls are TRBV5-8 and TRBJ1-4, with 7 bases that match TRBD1. V shed 4 bases, J shed 4 bases, and the junction held 7 bases outside the gene matches. This CDR3 region has 15 residues. CDR1 is SGHTS and CDR2 is YDEGEE in the germline V gene.

CDR3 loop: CASSLRRNEKLFF. The CDR3 bases are TGTGCCAGCAGTTTACGTCGTAATGAAAAACTGTTTTTT. The chain recombines TRBV27 with TRBJ1-4; D unclear. The CDR3 is made up of 13 amino acids. CDR1 MNHEY and CDR2 SMNVEV come from the germline V gene (reference sequence). V dropped 2 bases and J dropped 4 bases, with 5 bases sitting between them.